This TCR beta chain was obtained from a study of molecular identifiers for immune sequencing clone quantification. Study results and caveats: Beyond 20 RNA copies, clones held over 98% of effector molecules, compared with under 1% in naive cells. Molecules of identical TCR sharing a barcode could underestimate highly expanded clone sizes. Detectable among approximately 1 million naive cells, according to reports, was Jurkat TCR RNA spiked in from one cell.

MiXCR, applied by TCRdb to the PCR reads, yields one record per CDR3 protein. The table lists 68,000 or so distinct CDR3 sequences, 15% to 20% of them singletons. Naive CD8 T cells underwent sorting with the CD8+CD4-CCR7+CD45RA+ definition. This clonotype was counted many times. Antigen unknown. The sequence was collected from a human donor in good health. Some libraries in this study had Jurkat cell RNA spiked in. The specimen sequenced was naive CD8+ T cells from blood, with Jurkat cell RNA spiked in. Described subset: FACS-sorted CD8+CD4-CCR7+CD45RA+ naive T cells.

The CDR3 DNA follows: TGTGCCAGCAGCCCCCCTGAGGGGTTTAGTGAAAAACTGTTTTTT. Amino acid sequence: CASSPPEGFSEKLFF. This chain connects TRBV9 to TRBJ1-4; perhaps TRBD1 as D (5 bases). The germline gives CDR1 SGDLS, CDR2 YYNGEE. CDR3 length: 15 residues. The germline V and J ends were trimmed by 4 bases and 7 bases, with 17 bases remaining between them.